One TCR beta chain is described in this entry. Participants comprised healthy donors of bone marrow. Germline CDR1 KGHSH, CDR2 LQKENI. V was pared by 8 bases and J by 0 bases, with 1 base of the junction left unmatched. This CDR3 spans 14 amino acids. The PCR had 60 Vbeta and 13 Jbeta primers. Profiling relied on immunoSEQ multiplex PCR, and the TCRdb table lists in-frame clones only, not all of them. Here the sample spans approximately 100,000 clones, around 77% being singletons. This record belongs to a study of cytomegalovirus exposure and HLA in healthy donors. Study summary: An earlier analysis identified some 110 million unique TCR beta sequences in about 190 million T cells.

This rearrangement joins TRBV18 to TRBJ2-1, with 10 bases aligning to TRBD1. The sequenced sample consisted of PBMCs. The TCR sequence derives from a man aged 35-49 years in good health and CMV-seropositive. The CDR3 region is CASDRGLSYNEQFF. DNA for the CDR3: TGTGCCAGCGACAGGGGGCTCTCCTACAATGAGCAGTTCTTC.